Shown below are 15 T cell receptor beta chains from a single sample sequenced in a study of blood T cell repertoires in COVID-19. Libraries were prepared by immunoSEQ multiplex PCR; TCRdb keeps only in-frame clonotypes and omits some of them. The data show 80,000 or so clones, with 75% to 90% seen just once and about a sixth held by the top ten. Source material: peripheral blood. These receptors came from a human donor in a cohort sampled during active COVID-19.

The sample holds one count of this clone. The chain carries TRBV23-1 and TRBJ2-3; D perhaps matches TRBD2 (6 bases). TRBV23-1 is placed among ORFs of uncertain function. There are 15 residues in the CDR3. Deletions cut 4 bases from V and 3 bases from J, with 14 bases between. The CDR3 spells CASSRGGLGTDTQYF. CDR3 nucleotide sequence: TGCGCCAGCAGTCGGGGAGGCCTGGGTACAGATACGCAGTATTTT.

J is TRBJ2-6 and V is TRBV6-6, with 8 bases that match TRBD2. V lost 6 bases and J lost 4; bases outside the gene matches: 2. The CDR3 spans 14 residues. Germline V lookup: CDR1 MNHNY, CDR2 SVGAGI (reference sequence). CDR3 residues: CASRRGDGANVLTF. CDR3 DNA: TGTGCCAGCAGGCGGGGGGACGGGGCCAACGTCCTGACTTTC.

The rearrangement joins TRBV3-1 (or the pseudogene TRBV3-2) to TRBJ2-5; 10 bases line up with TRBD2. CDR3 length: 14 amino acids. Germline loops: CDR1 LGHDT, CDR2 YNNKEL (reference sequence). Germline trimming cut 2 bases from V and 5 bases from J; bases unmatched to any gene: 2. DNA of the CDR3: TGTGCCAGCAGCCAACTAGCGGGAGAGGAGACCCAGTACTTC. Protein: CASSQLAGEETQYF.

V and J are TRBV7-9 and TRBJ1-1; the D is unclear. Germline V gene sequence: CDR1 SEHNR, CDR2 FQNEAQ (reference sequence). V lost 1 base and J lost 7, with 4 bases in between. CDR3 length equals 11 residues. CDR3 in DNA: TGTGCCAGCAGCTTAGTCCGTGAAGCTTTCTTT. It yields the protein CASSLVREAFF.

The rearrangement uses TRBV27 and TRBJ2-1; tentative D call: TRBD1 (6 bases). Per the germline V gene, CDR1 is MNHEY and CDR2 is SMNVEV (reference sequence). V was clipped by 2 bases and J by 10 bases, with 18 bases between them. The CDR3 loop spans 15 amino acids. CDR3 sequence (DNA): TGTGCCAGCAGTTTAGGTCACACAGGGCGTTTCGAGCAGTTCTTC. It translates to CASSLGHTGRFEQFF.

This chain connects TRBV28 to TRBJ2-5; 7 bases map to TRBD1. This CDR3 is built from 15 residues. Per germline, CDR1 MDHEN and CDR2 SYDVKM. J was trimmed by 2 bases and V by 5 bases; bases with no gene match: 8. The DNA for the CDR3 is TGTGCCAGCAGTCCCCCCCGGGGACAGCAAGAGACCCAGTACTTC. Residues: CASSPPRGQQETQYF.

The DNA of the CDR3 is TGTGCCAGCAGCTTACACCCGGCAGGGGGCCAAGAGACCCAGTACTTC. Translation: CASSLHPAGGQETQYF. The V gene is TRBV7-9, the J gene TRBJ2-5; 7 positions agree with TRBD1. This CDR3 spans 16 amino acids. Germline CDR1 reads SEHNR; CDR2 reads FQNEAQ (reference sequence). V was pared by 2 bases and J by 1 base, with 7 bases of the junction left unmatched.

The CDR3 coding sequence is TGTGCCAGTAGTATCTGGCAGGGCACCGGGGAGCTGTTTTTT. It translates to CASSIWQGTGELFF. The J gene is TRBJ2-2, the V gene TRBV19, with D possibly TRBD1 on 5 matching bases. V was cut by 3 bases and J by 4 bases, with 9 bases left in between. From germline, CDR1 is LNHDA and CDR2 SQIVND (reference sequence). This CDR3 has 14 residues.

For the CDR3, the DNA is TGTGCCAGCAGTCTTAAGCAGGGGGCCCCCTTTAACTATGGCTACACCTTC. It translates to CASSLKQGAPFNYGYTF. The J gene is TRBJ1-2, the V gene TRBV28; 8 bases fit TRBD1. J lost 1 base, V lost 5 bases, and 12 bases had no gene match. Germline V gene data show CDR1 as MDHEN and CDR2 as SYDVKM. The CDR3 runs 17 residues.

CDR3 in DNA: TGTGCCAGCACCGATCTCGGGGGTATCCAGCGTTATGGCTACACCTTC. This gives the protein CASTDLGGIQRYGYTF. V gene TRBV6-6 combines with J gene TRBJ1-2; D may be TRBD1 (5 bases). The CDR3 has 16 amino acids. V lost 7 bases to trimming and J lost 5 bases, with 23 bases between them. CDR1 is MNHNY and CDR2 is SVGAGI in the germline V gene (reference sequence).

The V gene is TRBV7-2, the J gene TRBJ2-7; a weak D match, TRBD1 (6 bases). The ends were cut back, 0 bases at V and 2 bases at J, with 14 bases in the middle. The germline CDR1 and CDR2 sequences are SGHTA and FQGNSA. The CDR3 is made up of 16 amino acids. CDR3 sequence: CASSLADRPFTYEQYF. CDR3 in DNA: TGTGCCAGCAGCTTAGCGGACAGACCTTTTACCTACGAGCAGTACTTC.

CDR3 sequence: CATSARRDYPPTDTQYF. In DNA, the CDR3 is TGTGCCACCAGCGCTCGCAGGGACTACCCCCCCACAGATACGCAGTATTTT. The rearrangement links TRBV15 to TRBJ2-3, with 7 bases that match TRBD2. Germline assignment: CDR1 LNHNV and CDR2 YYDKDF (reference sequence). The junction had 13 bases not matched to a gene; V was cut back by 5 bases and J by 2 bases. The CDR3 covers 17 residues. Complete variable domain (other parts from reference TRBV15 and TRBJ2-3): DAMVIQNPRYQVTQFGKPVTLSCSQTLNHNVMYWYQQKSSQAPKLLFHYYDKDFNNEADTPDNFQSRRPNTSFCFLDIRSPGLGDTAMYLCATSARRDYPPTDTQYFGPGTRLTVL.

The chain has TRBV19 and TRBJ2-7; 11 nucleotides align to TRBD1. Germline loops: CDR1 LNHDA, CDR2 SQIVND (reference sequence). The CDR3 length is 17 residues. The V and J ends lost 7 bases and 2 bases, in that order; junction bases with no gene match: 13. CDR3 in DNA: TGTGCCAGTAATACCGGGACAGGGGGAACAGGAGCCTACGAGCAGTACTTC. It codes for CASNTGTGGTGAYEQYF.

V is TRBV19 and J is TRBJ2-7; 11 positions agree with TRBD1. Germline values: CDR1 LNHDA, CDR2 SQIVND (reference sequence). The CDR3 runs 17 residues. J lost 4 bases, V lost 5 bases, and 13 bases had no gene match. The CDR3 coding sequence is TGTGCCAGTAGTCCCCGGGGCCCCGGGACAGGGGGTTACGAGCAGTACTTC. Translating gives CASSPRGPGTGGYEQYF.

The V call is TRBV2, the J call TRBJ2-7, with TRBD2 as a possible D gene (6 bases). Germline V lookup: CDR1 SNHLY, CDR2 FYNNEI. V was clipped by 1 base and J by 7 bases, with 11 bases between them. There are 13 residues in the CDR3. The CDR3 DNA reads TGTGCCAGCAGTGAAGAATCGGGAGTTGAGCAGTACTTC. It codes for CASSEESGVEQYF.